This T cell receptor (beta chain) was recorded in a study of blood T cell repertoires in COVID-19. Study summary: The origin of the acute and convalescent COVID-19 samples was the United States, Italy and Spain. T cells, B-cell-depleted T cells, or PBMCs supplied cDNA or gDNA.

Original processing notes: Researchers report that nucleated cell counts were estimated from reference gene primer amplification. Libraries were prepared by immunoSEQ multiplex PCR; TCRdb keeps only in-frame clonotypes and omits some of them. That table supplies the V and J calls and clone size; D and trimming were determined from the DNA. This table has about 100,000 clones, 87% appearing once. The CDR3 is 13 amino acids. V was trimmed by 1 base and J by 5 bases, leaving 8 bases between them. CDR1 is SEHNR and CDR2 is FQNEAQ in the germline V gene (reference sequence). The chain recombines TRBV7-9 with TRBJ1-2; D remains unclear. The sample was peripheral blood. The origin of this receptor is a human donor in a cohort sampled during active COVID-19. The CDR3 region is CASSLGAGYGYTF. CDR3 sequence (DNA): TGTGCCAGCAGCTTAGGGGCGGGATATGGCTACACCTTC. The whole variable domain, filled in from reference TRBV7-9 and TRBJ1-2, reads DTGVSQNPRHKITKRGQNVTFRCDPISEHNRLYWYRQTLGQGPEFLTYFQNEAQLEKSRLLSDRFSAERPKGSFSTLEIQRTEQGDSAMYLCASSLGAGYGYTFGSGTRLTVV.